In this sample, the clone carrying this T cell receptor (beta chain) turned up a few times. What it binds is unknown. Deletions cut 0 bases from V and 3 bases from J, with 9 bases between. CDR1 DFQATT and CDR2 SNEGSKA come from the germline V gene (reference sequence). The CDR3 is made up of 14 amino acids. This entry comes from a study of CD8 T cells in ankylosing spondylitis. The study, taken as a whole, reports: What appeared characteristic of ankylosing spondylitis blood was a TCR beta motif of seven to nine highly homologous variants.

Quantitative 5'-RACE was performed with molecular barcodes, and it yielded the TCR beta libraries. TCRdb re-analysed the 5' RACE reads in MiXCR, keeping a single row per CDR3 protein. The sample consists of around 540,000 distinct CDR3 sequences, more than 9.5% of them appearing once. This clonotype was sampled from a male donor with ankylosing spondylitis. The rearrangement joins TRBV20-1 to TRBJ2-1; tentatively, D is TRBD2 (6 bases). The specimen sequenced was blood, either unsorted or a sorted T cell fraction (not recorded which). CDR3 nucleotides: TGCAGTGCTAGAGATGGCGGGAACTACAATGAGCAGTTCTTC. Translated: CSARDGGNYNEQFF.